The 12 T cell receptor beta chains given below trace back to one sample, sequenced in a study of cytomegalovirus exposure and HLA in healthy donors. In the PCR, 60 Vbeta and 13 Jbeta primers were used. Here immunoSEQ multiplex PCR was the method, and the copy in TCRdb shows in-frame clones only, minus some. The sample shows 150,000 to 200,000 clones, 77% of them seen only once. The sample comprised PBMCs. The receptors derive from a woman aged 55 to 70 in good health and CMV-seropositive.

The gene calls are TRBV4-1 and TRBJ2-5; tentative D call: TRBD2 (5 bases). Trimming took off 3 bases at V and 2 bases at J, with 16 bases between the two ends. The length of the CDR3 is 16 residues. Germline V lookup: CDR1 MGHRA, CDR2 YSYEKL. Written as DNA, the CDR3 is TGCGCCAGCAGCCAGGACCTACGTCGAGGGCAAGAGACCCAGTACTTC. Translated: CASSQDLRRGQETQYF.

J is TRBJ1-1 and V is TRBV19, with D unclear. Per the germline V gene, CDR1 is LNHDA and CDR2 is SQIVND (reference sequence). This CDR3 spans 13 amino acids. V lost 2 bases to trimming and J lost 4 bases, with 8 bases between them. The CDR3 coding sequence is TGTGCCAGTAGTATACAGTCGGGCACTGAAGCTTTCTTT. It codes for CASSIQSGTEAFF.

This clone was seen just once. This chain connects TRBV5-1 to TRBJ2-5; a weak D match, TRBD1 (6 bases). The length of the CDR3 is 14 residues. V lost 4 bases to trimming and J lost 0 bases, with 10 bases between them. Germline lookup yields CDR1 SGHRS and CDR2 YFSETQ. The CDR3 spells CASSQGTNQETQYF. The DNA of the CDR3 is TGCGCCAGCAGCCAGGGGACGAACCAAGAGACCCAGTACTTC.

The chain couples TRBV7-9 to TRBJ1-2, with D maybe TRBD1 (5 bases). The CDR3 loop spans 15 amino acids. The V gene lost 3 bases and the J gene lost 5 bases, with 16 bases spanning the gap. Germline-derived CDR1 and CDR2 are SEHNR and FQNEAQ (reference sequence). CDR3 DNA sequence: TGTGCCAGCAGCTTGGGTGGGACTCTTAGTTATGGCTACACCTTC. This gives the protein CASSLGGTLSYGYTF.

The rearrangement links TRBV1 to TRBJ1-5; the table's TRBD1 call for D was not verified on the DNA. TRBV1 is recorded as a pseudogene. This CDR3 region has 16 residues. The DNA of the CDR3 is TGCACCAGCAGCCCCCCGGGACAGGAGCTCAATCAGCCCCAGCATTTT. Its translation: CTSSPPGQELNQPQHF.

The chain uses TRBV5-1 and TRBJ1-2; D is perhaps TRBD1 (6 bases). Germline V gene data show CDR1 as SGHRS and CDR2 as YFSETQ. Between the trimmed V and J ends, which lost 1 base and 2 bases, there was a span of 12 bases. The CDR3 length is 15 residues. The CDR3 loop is CASSLPGQQNYGYTF. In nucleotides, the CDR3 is TGCGCCAGCAGCTTGCCGGGACAACAGAACTATGGCTACACCTTC.

The CDR3 DNA reads as TGTGCCAGCAGCTTCGACATATCTGGAAACACCATATATTTT. Translating gives CASSFDISGNTIYF. The chain uses TRBV11-1 and TRBJ1-3; no definite D call. This CDR3 contains 14 residues. Per the germline V gene, CDR1 is SGHAT and CDR2 is FQDESV (reference sequence). Trimming removed 3 bases from V and 1 base from J, with 7 bases in between.

CDR3 DNA: TGTGCCAGCAGTTCGGGACTAGCGGGAACCAAATCCTACAATGAGCAGTTCTTC. Residues: CASSSGLAGTKSYNEQFF. This sequence joins TRBV27 and TRBJ2-1; TRBD2 agrees at 13 bases. Germline loops: CDR1 MNHEY, CDR2 SMNVEV (reference sequence). With V trimmed by 4 bases and J by 1 base, 7 bases remained unmatched. The CDR3 extends over 18 amino acids.

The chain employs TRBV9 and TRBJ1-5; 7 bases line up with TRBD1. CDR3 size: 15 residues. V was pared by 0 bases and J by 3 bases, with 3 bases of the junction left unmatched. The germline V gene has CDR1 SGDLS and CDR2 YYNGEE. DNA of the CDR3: TGTGCCAGCAGCGTAGGGGACAGATCCAATCAGCCCCAGCATTTT. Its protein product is CASSVGDRSNQPQHF.

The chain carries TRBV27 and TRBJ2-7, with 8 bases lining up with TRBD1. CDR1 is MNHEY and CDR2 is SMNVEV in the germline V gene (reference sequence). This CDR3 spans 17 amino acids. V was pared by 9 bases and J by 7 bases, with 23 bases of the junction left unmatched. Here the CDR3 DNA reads TGTGCCAGGACGTCGGGACAGGCCTTTTTTCCTACGAGAGAGCAGTACTTC. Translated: CARTSGQAFFPTREQYF.

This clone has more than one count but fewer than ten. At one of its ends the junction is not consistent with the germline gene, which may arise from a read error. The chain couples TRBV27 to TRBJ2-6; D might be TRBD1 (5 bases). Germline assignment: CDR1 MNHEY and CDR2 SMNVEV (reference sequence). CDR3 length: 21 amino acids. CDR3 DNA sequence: TGTGCCAGCTTCCAAAGCTTTCTTGTCCGGTTTTGGGAATCTGGGGCCAACGGCCTGACTTTC. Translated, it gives CASFQSFLVRFWESGANGLTF.

CDR3 sequence: CASSPRTSGFDEQFF. The CDR3 DNA sequence: TGTGCCAGCAGCCCACGGACTAGCGGTTTCGATGAGCAGTTCTTC. This chain links TRBV7-9 with TRBJ2-1; 10 nucleotides match TRBD2. J gave up 8 bases and V 5 bases, and 9 bases lay outside the gene matches. CDR1 is SEHNR, CDR2 FQNEAQ, per germline (reference sequence). This CDR3 is built from 15 residues.